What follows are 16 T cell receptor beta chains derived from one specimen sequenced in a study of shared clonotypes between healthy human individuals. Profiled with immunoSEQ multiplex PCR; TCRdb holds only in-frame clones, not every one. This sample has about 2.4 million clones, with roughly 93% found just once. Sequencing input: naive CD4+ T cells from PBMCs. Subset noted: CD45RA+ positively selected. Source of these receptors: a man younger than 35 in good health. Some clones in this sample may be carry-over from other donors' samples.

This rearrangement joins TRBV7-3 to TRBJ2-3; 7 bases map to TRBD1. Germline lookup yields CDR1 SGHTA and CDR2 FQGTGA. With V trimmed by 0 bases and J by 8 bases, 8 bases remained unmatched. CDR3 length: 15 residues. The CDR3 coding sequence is TGTGCCAGCAGCTTAACGGTAGCCCCAGGGGGTACGCAGTATTTT. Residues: CASSLTVAPGGTQYF.

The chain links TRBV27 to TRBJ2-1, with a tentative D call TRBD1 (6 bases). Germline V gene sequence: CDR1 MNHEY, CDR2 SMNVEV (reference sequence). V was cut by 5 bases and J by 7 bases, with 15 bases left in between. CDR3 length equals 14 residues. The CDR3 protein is CASSHDRFLNEQFF. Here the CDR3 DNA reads TGTGCCAGCAGTCACGACAGGTTTTTGAATGAGCAGTTCTTC.

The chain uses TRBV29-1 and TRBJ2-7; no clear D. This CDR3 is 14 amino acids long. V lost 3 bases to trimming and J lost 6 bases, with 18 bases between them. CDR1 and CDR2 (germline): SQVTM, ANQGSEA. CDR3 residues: CSVDLTSPTGEQYF. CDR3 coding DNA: TGCAGCGTTGATCTCACCAGCCCGACCGGCGAGCAGTACTTC.

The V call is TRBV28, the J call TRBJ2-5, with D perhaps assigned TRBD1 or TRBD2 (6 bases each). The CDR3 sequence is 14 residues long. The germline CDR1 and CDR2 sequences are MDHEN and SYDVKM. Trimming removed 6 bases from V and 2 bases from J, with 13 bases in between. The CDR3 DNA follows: TGTGCCAGCAGAATCGGGGGCAGTCAAGAGACCCAGTACTTC. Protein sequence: CASRIGGSQETQYF.

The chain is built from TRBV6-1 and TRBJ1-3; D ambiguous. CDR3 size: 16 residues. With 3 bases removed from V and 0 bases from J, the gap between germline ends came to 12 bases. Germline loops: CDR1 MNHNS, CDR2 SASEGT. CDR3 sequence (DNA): TGTGCCAGCAGTGAGGCGGGATTCTACTCTGGAAACACCATATATTTT. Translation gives CASSEAGFYSGNTIYF.

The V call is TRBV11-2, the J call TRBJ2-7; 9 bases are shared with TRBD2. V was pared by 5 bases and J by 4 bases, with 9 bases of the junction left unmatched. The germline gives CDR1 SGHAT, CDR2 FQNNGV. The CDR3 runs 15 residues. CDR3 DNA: TGTGCCAGCAGCCTATTAGCGGGAGCTTTATACGAGCAGTACTTC. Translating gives CASSLLAGALYEQYF. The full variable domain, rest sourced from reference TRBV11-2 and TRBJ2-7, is EAGVAQSPRYKIIEKRQSVAFWCNPISGHATLYWYQQILGQGPKLLIQFQNNGVVDDSQLPKDRFSAERLKGVDSTLKIQPAKLEDSAVYLCASSLLAGALYEQYFGPGTRLTVT.

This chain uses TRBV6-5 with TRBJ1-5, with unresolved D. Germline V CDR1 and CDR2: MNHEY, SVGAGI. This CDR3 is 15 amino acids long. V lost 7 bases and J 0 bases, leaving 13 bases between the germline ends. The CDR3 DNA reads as TGTGCCAGCAACCCTCAACCCACTAGCAATCAGCCCCAGCATTTT. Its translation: CASNPQPTSNQPQHF.

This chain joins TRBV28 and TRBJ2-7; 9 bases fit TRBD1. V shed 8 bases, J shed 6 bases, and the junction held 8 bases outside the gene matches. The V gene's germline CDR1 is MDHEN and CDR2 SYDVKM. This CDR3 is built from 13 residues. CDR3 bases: TGTGCCAGCGCCGGGACAGGGTTCTCCGAGCAGTACTTC. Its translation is CASAGTGFSEQYF.

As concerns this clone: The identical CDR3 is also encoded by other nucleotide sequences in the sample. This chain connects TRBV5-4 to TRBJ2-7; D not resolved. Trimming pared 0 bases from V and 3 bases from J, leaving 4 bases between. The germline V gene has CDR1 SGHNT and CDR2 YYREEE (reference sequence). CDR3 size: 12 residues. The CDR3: CASSLVGYEQYF. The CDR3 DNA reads TGTGCCAGCAGCTTGGTCGGCTACGAGCAGTACTTC.

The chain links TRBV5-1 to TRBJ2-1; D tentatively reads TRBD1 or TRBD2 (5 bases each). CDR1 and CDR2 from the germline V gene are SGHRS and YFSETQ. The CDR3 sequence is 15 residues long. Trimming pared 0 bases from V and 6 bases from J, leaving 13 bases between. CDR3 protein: CASSLGTLGANEQFF. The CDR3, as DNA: TGCGCCAGCAGCTTGGGGACACTAGGTGCCAATGAGCAGTTCTTC.

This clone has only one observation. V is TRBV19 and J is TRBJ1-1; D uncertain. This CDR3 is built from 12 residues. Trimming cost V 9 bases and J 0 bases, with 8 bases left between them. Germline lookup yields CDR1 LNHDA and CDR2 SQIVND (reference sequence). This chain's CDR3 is CASEAMNTEAFF. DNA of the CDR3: TGTGCCAGCGAAGCAATGAACACTGAAGCTTTCTTT.

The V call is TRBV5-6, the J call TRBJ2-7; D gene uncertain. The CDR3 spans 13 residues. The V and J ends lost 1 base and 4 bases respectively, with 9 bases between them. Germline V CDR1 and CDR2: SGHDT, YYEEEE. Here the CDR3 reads CASSLSQPYEQYF. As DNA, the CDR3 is TGTGCCAGCAGCTTGAGCCAGCCGTACGAGCAGTACTTC.

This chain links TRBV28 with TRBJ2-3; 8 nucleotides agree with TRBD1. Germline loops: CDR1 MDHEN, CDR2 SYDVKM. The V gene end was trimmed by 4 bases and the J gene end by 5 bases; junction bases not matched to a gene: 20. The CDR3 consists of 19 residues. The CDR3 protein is CASSSYQGAGFRLLDTQYF. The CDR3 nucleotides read TGTGCCAGCAGTTCCTACCAGGGGGCGGGGTTTCGTCTATTAGATACGCAGTATTTT. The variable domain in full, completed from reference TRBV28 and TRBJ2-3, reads DVKVTQSSRYLVKRTGEKVFLECVQDMDHENMFWYRQDPGLGLRLIYFSYDVKMKEKGDIPEGYSVSREKKERFSLILESASTNQTSMYLCASSSYQGAGFRLLDTQYFGPGTRLTVL.

This chain's CDR3 is CASSLQRTLAKNIQYF. The CDR3 DNA sequence: TGTGCCAGCAGCTTACAACGAACACTAGCCAAAAACATTCAGTACTTC. The chain is built from TRBV11-2 and TRBJ2-4; D unclear. Looked up from germline, CDR1 is SGHAT and CDR2 is FQNNGV. Trimming pared 2 bases from V and 0 bases from J, leaving 11 bases between. This CDR3 spans 16 amino acids.

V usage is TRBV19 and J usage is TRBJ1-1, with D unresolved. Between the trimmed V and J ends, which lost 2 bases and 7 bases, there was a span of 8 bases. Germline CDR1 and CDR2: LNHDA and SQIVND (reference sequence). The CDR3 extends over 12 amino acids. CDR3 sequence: CASSITGSEAFF. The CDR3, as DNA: TGTGCCAGTAGTATAACCGGCAGTGAAGCTTTCTTT.

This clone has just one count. CDR3 residues: CASSYHPQGPGEQYF. CDR3 in DNA: TGTGCCAGCAGCTACCATCCCCAGGGGCCAGGCGAGCAGTACTTC. This chain links TRBV6-5 with TRBJ2-7, with D tentatively TRBD1 (6 bases). In germline, CDR1 is MNHEY, CDR2 SVGAGI. The CDR3 is made up of 15 amino acids. V was clipped by 6 bases and J by 6 bases, with 21 bases between them.